The 6 T cell receptor beta chains reported below all come from one sample, sequenced in a study of T-cell memory formation after mild COVID-19. TCRdb called the 5' RACE reads again in MiXCR, with one record for every CDR3 protein. Among over 300,000 distinct CDR3 sequences listed, more than 20% were seen once. What was sequenced was PBMCs or a T cell subset sorted from them (not recorded which). The receptors here all came from a man aged 18 to 29 who had mild COVID-19 (a few samples of this study predate the infection). Cell type and time point are not known.

The rearrangement joins TRBV5-1 to TRBJ2-1, with a weak D call TRBD2 (5 bases). From germline, CDR1 is SGHRS and CDR2 YFSETQ. Trimming took off 0 bases at V and 16 bases at J, with 17 bases between the two ends. The CDR3 is made up of 13 amino acids. CDR3 in DNA: TGCGCCAGCAGCTTGGTACTAGGAGGTGAAAGATTCTTC. It yields the protein CASSLVLGGERFF.

V usage is TRBV7-2 and J usage is TRBJ1-2; TRBD1 might be the D (6 bases). This CDR3 has 15 amino acids. Trimming stripped 5 bases from V and 3 bases from J, with 16 bases between. The germline V gene encodes CDR1 SGHTA and CDR2 FQGNSA. CDR3 in amino acids: CASSVQAGVDYGYTF. The CDR3 bases are TGTGCCAGCAGCGTACAGGCAGGGGTCGACTATGGCTACACCTTC.

This chain uses TRBV5-1 with TRBJ2-1, with TRBD2 matching over 9 bases. This CDR3 has 16 residues. Germline V CDR1 and CDR2: SGHRS, YFSETQ. Trimming at V came to 3 bases and at J to 6 bases, leaving 10 bases not matched to a gene. The CDR3 is CASSSFLAGIGNEQFF. The CDR3 DNA reads as TGCGCCAGCAGCTCCTTTCTAGCGGGGATAGGCAATGAGCAGTTCTTC.

The chain uses TRBV4-3 and TRBJ2-4; tentatively, D is TRBD2 (6 bases). The CDR3 has 12 amino acids. V dropped 6 bases and J dropped 8 bases, with 11 bases sitting between them. CDR1 and CDR2 from the germline V gene are LGHNA and YSLEER. The CDR3 reads CASRPGLDIQYF. In DNA form, the CDR3 reads TGCGCCAGCAGACCGGGACTCGACATTCAGTACTTC.

The chain recombines TRBV28 with TRBJ2-1; D uncertain. The CDR3 extends over 13 amino acids. Per germline, CDR1 MDHEN and CDR2 SYDVKM. The V end was cut by 10 bases, the J end by 0 bases, with 10 bases between. The chain's CDR3 is CATHPVSYNEQFF. CDR3 bases: TGTGCCACCCATCCTGTCTCCTACAATGAGCAGTTCTTC.

This clonotype was recorded a few times. The V call is TRBV5-6, the J call TRBJ2-7; D gene ambiguous. The CDR3 has 13 residues. Looked up from germline, CDR1 is SGHDT and CDR2 is YYEEEE. V lost 0 bases, J lost 5 bases, and 9 bases lay in between. The CDR3 here is CASSLGFRDEQYV. In nucleotides, the CDR3 is TGTGCCAGCAGCTTGGGTTTTCGGGACGAGCAGTACGTC.